This T cell receptor beta chain stems from a study of Ad26.COV2.S vaccination and SARS-CoV-2 variants. As for the study in general: Among those in the COV1001 Ad26.COV2.S trial arm was the donor. Once or twice, 56 days apart, Ad26.COV2.S was delivered intramuscularly.

Measured with immunoSEQ multiplex PCR; TCRdb has only the in-frame clones, and not every one. The sample lists hundreds of thousands of clones, about 91% occurring once. Germline CDR1 SGHDT, CDR2 YYEEEE. J lost 5 bases, V lost 2 bases, and 12 bases had no gene match. The CDR3 extends over 16 amino acids. This sample's treatment: 19 received Ad26.COV2.S at low or high dose, single or two shots; 5 received placebo; per-sample allocation not given. Each sample was drawn 63 days after the first injection (of vaccine or placebo). The source was peripheral blood, collected in a trial of Ad26.COV2.S vaccine versus placebo. This clonotype originated in a person between 18 and 60 years old who received the Ad26.COV2.S COVID-19 vaccine or a placebo. The V call is TRBV5-6, the J call TRBJ1-2; 7 nucleotides align to TRBD1. The CDR3 region is CASSFRLRGREYGYTF. CDR3 bases: TGTGCCAGCAGCTTTAGGCTAAGGGGGCGCGAGTATGGCTACACCTTC.